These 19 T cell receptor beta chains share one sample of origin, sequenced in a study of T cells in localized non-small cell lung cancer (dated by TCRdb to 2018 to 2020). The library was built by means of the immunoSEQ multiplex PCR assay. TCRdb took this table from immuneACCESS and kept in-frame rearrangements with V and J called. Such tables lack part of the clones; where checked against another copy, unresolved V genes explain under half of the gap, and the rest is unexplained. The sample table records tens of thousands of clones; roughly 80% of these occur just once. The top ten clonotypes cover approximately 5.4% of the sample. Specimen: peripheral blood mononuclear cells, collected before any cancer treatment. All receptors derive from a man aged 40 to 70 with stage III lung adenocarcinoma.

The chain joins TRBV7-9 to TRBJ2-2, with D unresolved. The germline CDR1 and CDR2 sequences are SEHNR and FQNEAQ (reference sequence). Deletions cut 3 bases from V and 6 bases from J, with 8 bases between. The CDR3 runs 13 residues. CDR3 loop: CASSFIGSGELFF. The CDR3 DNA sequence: TGTGCCAGCAGCTTTATTGGCTCCGGGGAGCTGTTTTTT.

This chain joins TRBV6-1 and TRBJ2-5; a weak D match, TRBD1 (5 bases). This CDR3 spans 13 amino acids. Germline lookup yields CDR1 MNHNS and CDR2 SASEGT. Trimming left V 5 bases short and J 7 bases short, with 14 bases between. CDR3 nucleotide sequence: TGTGCCAGCAGTTTTAAGGGGCACGGGACCCAGTACTTC. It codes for CASSFKGHGTQYF.

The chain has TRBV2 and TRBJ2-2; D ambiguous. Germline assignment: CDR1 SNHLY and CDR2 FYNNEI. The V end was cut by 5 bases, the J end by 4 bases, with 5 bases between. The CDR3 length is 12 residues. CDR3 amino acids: CASSKSTGELFF. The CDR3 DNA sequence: TGTGCCAGCAGTAAGAGCACCGGGGAGCTGTTTTTT.

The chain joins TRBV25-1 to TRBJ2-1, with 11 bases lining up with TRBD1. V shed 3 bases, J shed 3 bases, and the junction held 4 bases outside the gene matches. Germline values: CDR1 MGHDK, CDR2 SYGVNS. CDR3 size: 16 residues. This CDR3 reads CASSESGTGGYNEQFF. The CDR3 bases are TGTGCCAGCAGTGAGTCCGGGACAGGGGGCTACAATGAGCAGTTCTTC. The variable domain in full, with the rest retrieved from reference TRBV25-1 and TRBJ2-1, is EADIYQTPRYLVIGTGKKITLECSQTMGHDKMYWYQQDPGMELHLIHYSYGVNSTEKGDLSSESTVSRIRTEHFPLTLESARPSHTSQYLCASSESGTGGYNEQFFGPGTRLTVL.

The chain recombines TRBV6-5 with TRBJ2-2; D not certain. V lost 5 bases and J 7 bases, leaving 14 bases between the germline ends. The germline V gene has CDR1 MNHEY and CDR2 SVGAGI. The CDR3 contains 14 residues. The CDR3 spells CASSHTLDHGELFF. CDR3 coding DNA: TGTGCCAGCAGTCACACATTAGACCACGGGGAGCTGTTTTTT.

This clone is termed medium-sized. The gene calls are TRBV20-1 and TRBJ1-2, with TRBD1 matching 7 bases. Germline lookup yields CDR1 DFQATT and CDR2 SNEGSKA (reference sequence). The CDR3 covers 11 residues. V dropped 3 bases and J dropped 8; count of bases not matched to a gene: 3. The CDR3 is CSARGQYGYTF. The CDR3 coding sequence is TGCAGTGCTAGGGGACAGTACGGCTACACCTTC.

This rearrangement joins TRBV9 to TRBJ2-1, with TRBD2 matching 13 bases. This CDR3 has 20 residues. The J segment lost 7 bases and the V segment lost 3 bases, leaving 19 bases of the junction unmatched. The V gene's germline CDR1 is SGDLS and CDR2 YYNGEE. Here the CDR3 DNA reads TGTGCCAGCAGCGCCCGAGGGGGGGGCCGGACTAGCGGGAGAGAGAATGAGCAGTTCTTC. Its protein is CASSARGGGRTSGRENEQFF.

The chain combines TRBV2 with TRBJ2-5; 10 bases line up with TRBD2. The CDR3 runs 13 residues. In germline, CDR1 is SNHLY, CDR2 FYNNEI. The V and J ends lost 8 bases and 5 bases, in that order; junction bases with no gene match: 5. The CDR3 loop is CASQREGQETQYF. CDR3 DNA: TGTGCCAGCCAGCGGGAGGGACAGGAGACCCAGTACTTC.

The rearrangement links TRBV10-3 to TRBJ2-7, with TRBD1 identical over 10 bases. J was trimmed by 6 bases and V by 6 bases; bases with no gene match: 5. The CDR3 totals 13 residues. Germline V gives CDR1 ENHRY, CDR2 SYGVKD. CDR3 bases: TGTGCCATCAGCGGGACAGGGGCCTCCGAGCAGTACGTC. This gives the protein CAISGTGASEQYV.

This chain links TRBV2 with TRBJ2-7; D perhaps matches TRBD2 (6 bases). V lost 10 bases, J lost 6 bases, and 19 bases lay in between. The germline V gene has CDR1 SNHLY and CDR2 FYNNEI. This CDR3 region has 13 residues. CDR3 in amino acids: CATSISSVVEQYF. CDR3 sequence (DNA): TGTGCCACATCGATTTCTAGCGTCGTCGAGCAGTACTTC.

The CDR3 spells CASSAGHPTGNTIYF. The CDR3 bases are TGTGCCAGCAGTGCGGGCCACCCTACGGGAAACACCATATATTTT. The V gene is TRBV5-4, the J gene TRBJ1-3; no firm D call. Per the germline V gene, CDR1 is SGHNT and CDR2 is YYREEE (reference sequence). CDR3 size: 15 residues. V was pared by 5 bases and J by 4 bases, with 16 bases between.

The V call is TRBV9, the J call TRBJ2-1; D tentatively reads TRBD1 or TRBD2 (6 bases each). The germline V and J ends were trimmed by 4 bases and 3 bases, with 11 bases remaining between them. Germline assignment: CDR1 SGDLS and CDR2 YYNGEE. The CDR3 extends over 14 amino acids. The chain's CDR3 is CASSRGRLYNEQFF. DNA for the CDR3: TGTGCCAGCAGCCGGGGGCGACTCTACAATGAGCAGTTCTTC.

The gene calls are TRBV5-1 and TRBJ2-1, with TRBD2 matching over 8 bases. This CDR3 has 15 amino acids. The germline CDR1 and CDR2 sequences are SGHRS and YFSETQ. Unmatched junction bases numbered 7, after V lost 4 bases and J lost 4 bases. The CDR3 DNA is TGCGCCAGCAGCCTCGTAGCGGGGAGGTACAATGAGCAGTTCTTC. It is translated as CASSLVAGRYNEQFF.

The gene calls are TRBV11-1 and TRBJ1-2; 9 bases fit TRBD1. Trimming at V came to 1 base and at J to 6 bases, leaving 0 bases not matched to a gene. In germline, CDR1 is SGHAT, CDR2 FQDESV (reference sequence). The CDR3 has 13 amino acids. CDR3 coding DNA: TGTGCCAGCAGCTTAGGACAGGGGGATGGCTACACCTTC. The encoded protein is CASSLGQGDGYTF.

CDR3 bases: TGTGCCAGCAGCCGAAGCGGGACCGTCACCGGGGAGCTGTTTTTT. Translated, it gives CASSRSGTVTGELFF. The chain combines TRBV14 with TRBJ2-2; the match to TRBD2 covers 7 bases. V shed 4 bases and J 4 bases; nucleotides not matched to a gene: 6. The germline CDR1 and CDR2 sequences are SGHDN and FVKESK. The CDR3 consists of 15 residues.

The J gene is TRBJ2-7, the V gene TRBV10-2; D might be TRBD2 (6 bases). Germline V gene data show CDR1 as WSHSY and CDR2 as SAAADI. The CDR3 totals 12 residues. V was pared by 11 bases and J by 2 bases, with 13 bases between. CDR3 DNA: TGCGCCGTCGGGACTCCCACCTACGAGCAGTACGTC. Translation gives CAVGTPTYEQYV.

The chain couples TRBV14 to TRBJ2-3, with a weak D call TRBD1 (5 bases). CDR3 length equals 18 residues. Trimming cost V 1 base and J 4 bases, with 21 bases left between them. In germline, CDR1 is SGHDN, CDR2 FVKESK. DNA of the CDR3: TGTGCCAGCAGCCAAGTATTAGGAAGGGGCCGCCCCGCAGATACGCAGTATTTT. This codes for CASSQVLGRGRPADTQYF.

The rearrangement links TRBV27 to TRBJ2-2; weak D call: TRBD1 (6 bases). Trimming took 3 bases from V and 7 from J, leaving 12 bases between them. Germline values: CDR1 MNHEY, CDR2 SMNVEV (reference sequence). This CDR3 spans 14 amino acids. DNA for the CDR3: TGTGCCAGCAGTTTTCTCAGGGGCGGCGGGGAGCTGTTTTTT. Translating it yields CASSFLRGGGELFF.

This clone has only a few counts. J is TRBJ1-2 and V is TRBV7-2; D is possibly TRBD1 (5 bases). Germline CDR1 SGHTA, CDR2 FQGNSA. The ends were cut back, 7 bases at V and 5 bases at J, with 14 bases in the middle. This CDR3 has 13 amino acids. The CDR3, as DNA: TGTGCCAGCAACTCTCCCGGGACTTATGGCTACACCTTC. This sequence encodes CASNSPGTYGYTF. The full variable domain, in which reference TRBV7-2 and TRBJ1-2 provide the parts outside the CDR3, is GAGVSQSPSNKVTEKGKDVELRCDPISGHTALYWYRQSLGQGLEFLIYFQGNSAPDKSGLPSDRFSAERTGGSVSTLTIQRTQQEDSAVYLCASNSPGTYGYTFGSGTRLTVV.